The 29 T cell receptor beta chains listed next were all sequenced from one sample in a study of shared clonotypes between healthy human individuals. Sequencing used immunoSEQ multiplex PCR; TCRdb keeps in-frame clones, though not all of them. Found here are 950,000 to 1,100,000 clones, around 76% of them singletons; the top ten hold 1.4% to 1.5%. Sample: memory CD4+ T cells sorted from blood. Subset denoted: CD45RA-negative fraction. The receptors shown here come from a man aged 18 to 30 in good health.

This chain's CDR3 is CASSPGLAGQETQYF. In DNA form, the CDR3 reads TGTGCCAGCTCCCCGGGACTAGCGGGACAAGAGACCCAGTACTTC. The rearrangement uses TRBV18 and TRBJ2-5, with 13 bases lining up with TRBD2. The length of the CDR3 is 15 residues. V gave up 6 bases and J gave up 2 bases; unmatched junction bases: 3. Germline V gene lookup returns CDR1 KGHSH and CDR2 LQKENI.

The rearrangement uses TRBV29-1 and TRBJ2-1; no clear D. The CDR3 loop spans 11 amino acids. Between the trimmed V and J ends, which lost 5 bases and 5 bases, there was a span of 7 bases. CDR1 and CDR2 from the germline V gene are SQVTM and ANQGSEA. The CDR3 loop is CSVILHNEQFF. Here the CDR3 DNA reads TGCAGCGTTATCTTACACAATGAGCAGTTCTTC.

The genes are TRBV5-1 and TRBJ1-6, with 7 bases fitting TRBD1. Germline CDR1 reads SGHRS; CDR2 reads YFSETQ. Germline trimming cut 2 bases from V and 10 bases from J; bases unmatched to any gene: 9. The CDR3 is made up of 15 amino acids. The chain's CDR3 is CASSFEQGMDSPLHF. The CDR3 region has the DNA TGCGCCAGCAGCTTTGAACAGGGGATGGACTCACCCCTCCACTTT.

This clone was seen a handful of times. The V gene is TRBV29-1, the J gene TRBJ1-1, with a tentative D call TRBD1 (5 bases). CDR1 SQVTM and CDR2 ANQGSEA come from the germline V gene. The CDR3 totals 13 residues. V lost 6 bases, J lost 1 base, and 12 bases lay in between. The chain's CDR3 is CSVSFDRNTEAFF. CDR3 in DNA: TGCAGCGTCTCCTTCGACAGGAACACTGAAGCTTTCTTT.

This clone was seen once. This chain connects TRBV6-5 to TRBJ2-1, with D unclear. Germline loops: CDR1 MNHEY, CDR2 SVGAGI. The CDR3 extends over 13 amino acids. V was cut by 4 bases and J by 2 bases, with 6 bases left in between. The CDR3 bases are TGTGCCAGCAGTTTAGAGGCCTACAATGAGCAGTTCTTC. As protein: CASSLEAYNEQFF.

J is TRBJ1-1 and V is TRBV2; D remains unclear. This CDR3 spans 11 amino acids. V was pared by 3 bases and J by 5 bases, with 4 bases between. Germline V gene lookup returns CDR1 SNHLY and CDR2 FYNNEI. CDR3 sequence reads: CASSEWTEAFF. The CDR3 region has the DNA TGTGCCAGCAGTGAGTGGACTGAAGCTTTCTTT.

This clone has only a few counts. This chain connects TRBV27 to TRBJ2-3, with 10 bases that match TRBD2. Germline loops: CDR1 MNHEY, CDR2 SMNVEV (reference sequence). The CDR3 extends over 16 amino acids. V was pared by 6 bases and J by 1 base, with 7 bases of the junction left unmatched. DNA for the CDR3: TGTGCCAGCAGAGGATTGGGGACTAGCGGCACAGATACGCAGTATTTT. Its protein product is CASRGLGTSGTDTQYF.

This chain connects TRBV4-1 to TRBJ1-5; perhaps TRBD1 as D (6 bases). Germline V gene lookup returns CDR1 MGHRA and CDR2 YSYEKL. V dropped 1 base and J dropped 3 bases, with 10 bases sitting between them. The CDR3 is 15 amino acids. The CDR3 loop reads CASSQGDKHNQPQHF. The CDR3 DNA is TGCGCCAGCAGCCAAGGGGACAAGCACAATCAGCCCCAGCATTTT.

J is TRBJ2-2 and V is TRBV11-2; no firm D call. V lost 3 bases and J 0 bases, leaving 11 bases between the germline ends. The CDR3 is made up of 16 amino acids. CDR1 and CDR2 from the germline V gene are SGHAT and FQNNGV. CDR3 sequence (DNA): TGTGCCAGCAGCTTGACGGAGCGATCGAACACCGGGGAGCTGTTTTTT. Translated: CASSLTERSNTGELFF.

The chain recombines TRBV4-2 with TRBJ2-3, with TRBD2 matching over 7 bases. Per germline, CDR1 LGHNA and CDR2 YNFKEQ. The CDR3 has 17 amino acids. After removal of 2 bases from V and 0 bases from J, the junction contained 8 bases not matched to a gene. CDR3 loop: CASSQRASGDSTDTQYF. The CDR3 region has the DNA TGTGCCAGCAGCCAACGGGCTAGCGGCGATAGCACAGATACGCAGTATTTT.

In its sample, this clone was seen a few times. The chain employs TRBV10-3 and TRBJ2-1; maybe TRBD2 (7 bases). This CDR3 is built from 15 residues. The V end lost 0 bases, the J end lost 10 bases, and 16 bases lay between the germline ends. Looked up from germline, CDR1 is ENHRY and CDR2 is SYGVKD. The CDR3, as DNA: TGTGCCATCAGTGAGTCCAATTCGGAGGGGGGGGAGCAGTTCTTC. The encoded protein is CAISESNSEGGEQFF.

This clone was observed at least ten times. The chain joins TRBV7-9 to TRBJ2-1; 16 nucleotides agree with TRBD2. Germline loops: CDR1 SEHNR, CDR2 FQNEAQ (reference sequence). CDR3 size: 16 residues. J was trimmed by 10 bases and V by 5 bases; bases with no gene match: 8. CDR3 nucleotide sequence: TGTGCCAGCAGCAAGGGACTAGCGGGAGGGTACGAGGAGCAGTTCTTC. Translated: CASSKGLAGGYEEQFF.

The chain carries TRBV6-5 and TRBJ2-7; perhaps TRBD1 as D (6 bases). Germline V gene data show CDR1 as MNHEY and CDR2 as SVGAGI. V was clipped by 8 bases and J by 2 bases, with 13 bases between them. The CDR3 contains 13 residues. CDR3 DNA: TGTGCCAGCGCCAGGGGTCCGACCTACGAGCAGTACTTC. Residues: CASARGPTYEQYF.

The gene calls are TRBV6-1 and TRBJ1-2; D ambiguous. Trimming took off 4 bases at V and 6 bases at J, with 15 bases between the two ends. The CDR3 is 14 residues long. Germline CDR1 MNHNS, CDR2 SASEGT. The DNA for the CDR3 is TGTGCCAGCAGTGCCTATTCTGTGTTGGATGGCTACACCTTC. It codes for CASSAYSVLDGYTF.

The chain is built from TRBV18 and TRBJ2-5; no firm D call. V lost 7 bases and J 1 base, leaving 7 bases between the germline ends. Germline lookup yields CDR1 KGHSH and CDR2 LQKENI. CDR3 length equals 12 residues. In DNA form, the CDR3 reads TGTGCCAGCTTTAATCTCCAAGAGACCCAGTACTTC. Protein product: CASFNLQETQYF.

The rearrangement links TRBV2 to TRBJ2-1; perhaps TRBD2 as D (5 bases). The germline V gene encodes CDR1 SNHLY and CDR2 FYNNEI. The V and J ends lost 9 bases and 6 bases respectively, with 18 bases between them. The CDR3 consists of 14 residues. Here the CDR3 DNA reads TGTGCCAGTGGGCTGGACTCGCCATTCAATGAGCAGTTCTTC. This sequence encodes CASGLDSPFNEQFF.

J is TRBJ2-6 and V is TRBV14; D tentatively reads TRBD1 or TRBD2 (6 bases each). Per germline, CDR1 SGHDN and CDR2 FVKESK. The ends were cut back, 4 bases at V and 2 bases at J, with 15 bases in the middle. The CDR3 runs 17 residues. The CDR3 sequence is CASSPGGGRAGANVLTF. The DNA for the CDR3 is TGTGCCAGCAGCCCCGGAGGGGGGCGCGCTGGGGCCAACGTCCTGACTTTC.

J is TRBJ2-6 and V is TRBV6-6, with D uncertain. Trimming removed 0 bases from V and 0 bases from J, with 3 bases in between. CDR3 size: 15 residues. The germline gives CDR1 MNHNY, CDR2 SVGAGI (reference sequence). CDR3 bases: TGTGCCAGCAGTTACTCGTTCTCTGGGGCCAACGTCCTGACTTTC. This gives the protein CASSYSFSGANVLTF.

The chain links TRBV19 to TRBJ2-1; 7 nucleotides match TRBD2. Germline V gives CDR1 LNHDA, CDR2 SQIVND (reference sequence). The CDR3 length is 16 residues. The ends lost 3 bases at V and 9 bases at J; junction bases unmatched: 14. The CDR3 bases are TGTGCCAGTAGTATTGCCGGGAGGCCCCGTGACGGTGAGCAGTTCTTC. It translates to CASSIAGRPRDGEQFF.

Remarks on this clone: A much larger clone differs by one base, so this may be a read error. The V gene is TRBV30, the J gene TRBJ1-5; perhaps TRBD1 as D (6 bases). V was cut by 8 bases and J by 0 bases, with 11 bases left in between. Germline-derived CDR1 and CDR2 are GTSNPN and SVGIG (reference sequence). The length of the CDR3 is 13 residues. The CDR3 is CAPQGTSNQPQHF. As DNA, the CDR3 is TGTGCCCCTCAGGGGACTAGCAATCAGCCCCAGCATTTT.

There are a few counts of this clone. The V and J genes are TRBV15 and TRBJ1-1; TRBD1 is a possible D gene (6 bases). The CDR3 covers 13 residues. Germline V lookup: CDR1 LNHNV, CDR2 YYDKDF (reference sequence). V shed 5 bases and J shed 0 bases, with 7 bases lying between them. CDR3 nucleotide sequence: TGTGCCACCAGCGGACAGATGAACACTGAAGCTTTCTTT. It is translated as CATSGQMNTEAFF.

The chain joins TRBV5-1 to TRBJ2-2; no clear D gene. V was cut by 0 bases and J by 10 bases, with 10 bases left in between. CDR3 length equals 13 residues. CDR1 SGHRS and CDR2 YFSETQ come from the germline V gene. DNA for the CDR3: TGCGCCAGCAGCTTGGATGGCTTGTCGGAGCTGTTTTTT. Its translation is CASSLDGLSELFF.

Comment on this clone: The sample has other DNA sequences that encode this CDR3 too. This chain connects TRBV29-1 to TRBJ2-3; TRBD1 agrees at 8 bases. The CDR3 runs 15 residues. Germline values: CDR1 SQVTM, CDR2 ANQGSEA. J lost 4 bases, V lost 6 bases, and 12 bases had no gene match. The CDR3 DNA is TGCAGCGTGGGTTCCTCTACAGGGGGATCAGATACGCAGTATTTT. Translation gives CSVGSSTGGSDTQYF.

The sample holds a few counts of this clone. This chain connects TRBV15 to TRBJ2-5; TRBD1 matches at 7 bases. V trimming: 1 base; J trimming: 0 bases; junction bases outside the gene matches: 5. The CDR3 is made up of 16 amino acids. Germline V gene data show CDR1 as LNHNV and CDR2 as YYDKDF (reference sequence). The CDR3 here is CATSRVSGGYQETQYF. In nucleotides, the CDR3 is TGTGCCACCAGCAGAGTCTCAGGGGGATACCAAGAGACCCAGTACTTC.

The rearrangement joins TRBV19 to TRBJ2-3; TRBD2 agrees at 9 bases. Germline loops: CDR1 LNHDA, CDR2 SQIVND (reference sequence). V gave up 6 bases and J gave up 6 bases; unmatched junction bases: 10. This CDR3 is 15 amino acids long. Here the CDR3 reads CASRSSGSYRDTQYF. The CDR3 DNA follows: TGTGCCAGTAGGAGTAGCGGGAGTTACAGGGATACGCAGTATTTT.

A single count supports this clone. The chain couples TRBV4-3 to TRBJ1-6, with TRBD1 matching 7 bases. Germline values: CDR1 LGHNA, CDR2 YSLEER. The CDR3 covers 19 residues. Trimming cost V 0 bases and J 0 bases; bases outside gene matches: 8. The CDR3 loop reads CASSQEGQTTSSYNSPLHF. The DNA of the CDR3 is TGCGCCAGCAGCCAAGAGGGACAGACAACTAGCTCCTATAATTCACCCCTCCACTTT.

The chain joins TRBV28 to TRBJ1-5, with 7 bases fitting TRBD1. The V segment lost 8 bases and the J segment 0 bases; nucleotides outside the gene matches: 7. This CDR3 region has 15 residues. CDR1 MDHEN and CDR2 SYDVKM come from the germline V gene. The CDR3 reads CASAGTVNSNQPQHF. The CDR3 nucleotides read TGTGCCAGCGCCGGGACAGTCAATAGCAATCAGCCCCAGCATTTT.

Note on this clone: The junction departs from germline at one end; a sequencing error may be responsible. The genes are TRBV18 and TRBJ2-1, with a weak D call TRBD1 (5 bases). Germline V gene lookup returns CDR1 KGHSH and CDR2 LQKENI. The CDR3 is 13 amino acids. CDR3 residues: CASSPRDSNEQFF. The CDR3 DNA reads TGTGCCAGCTCCCCACGCGACAGCAATGAGCAGTTCTTC.

This chain links TRBV2 with TRBJ2-5; 11 bases agree with TRBD2. The CDR3 covers 14 residues. The germline CDR1 and CDR2 sequences are SNHLY and FYNNEI. The CDR3 DNA follows: TGTGCAGCTGGGACTAGCGGATACCAAGAGACCCAGTACTTC. Its protein product is CAAGTSGYQETQYF.